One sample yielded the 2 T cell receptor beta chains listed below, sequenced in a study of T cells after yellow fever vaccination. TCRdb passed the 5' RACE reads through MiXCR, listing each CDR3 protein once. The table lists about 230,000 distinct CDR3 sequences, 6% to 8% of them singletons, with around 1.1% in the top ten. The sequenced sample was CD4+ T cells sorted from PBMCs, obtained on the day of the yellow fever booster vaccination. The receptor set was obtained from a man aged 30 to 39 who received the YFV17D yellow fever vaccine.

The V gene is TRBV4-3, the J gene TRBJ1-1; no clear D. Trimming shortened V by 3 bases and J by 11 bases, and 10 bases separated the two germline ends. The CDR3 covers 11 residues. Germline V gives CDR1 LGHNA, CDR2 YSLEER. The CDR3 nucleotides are TGCGCCAGCAGCCAGAACGGGATTGCTTTCTTT. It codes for CASSQNGIAFF.

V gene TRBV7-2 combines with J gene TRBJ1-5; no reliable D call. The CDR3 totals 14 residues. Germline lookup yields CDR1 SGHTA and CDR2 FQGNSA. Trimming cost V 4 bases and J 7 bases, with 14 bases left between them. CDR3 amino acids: CASSSQGIDQPQHF. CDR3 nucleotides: TGTGCCAGCAGCTCTCAAGGGATTGACCAGCCCCAGCATTTT.